The T cell receptor (beta chain) under discussion was sequenced for a study of response to subunit inactivated influenza vaccine (dated 2018 in TCRdb). About the investigation overall: Deep quantitative T cell receptor repertoire profiling was used in the study to track responses to a trivalent subunit inactivated influenza vaccine. Overall study results and their limits: It was suggested by the authors that each seasonal influenza vaccination may recruit only a limited number of new T cells.

Details on this clonotype: Which antigen it targets is not known. Per-base quality was not reported, and no clone a single base away is much larger than it.

Library method: RT-PCR. TCRdb shows the sequencer as Illumina HiSeq 2500. Using fastp at Q25 and MiXCR, TCRdb reprocessed the public reads and kept productive beta chains. For every CDR3 protein sequence, its rows merge into one entry that carries the most common genes and DNA. The sample table contains a few hundred thousand distinct CDR3 sequences; only one count was recorded for approximately 7.8% of them. The top ten hold about 12% of the sample. Relative to germline, V is missing 6 bases and J is missing 5 bases, with 11 bases of the junction outside any gene match. Sequences DFQATT (CDR1) and SNEGSKA (CDR2) are obtained from the germline V gene (reference sequence). Including cysteine and phenylalanine, the CDR3 has 15 amino acids. The only DNA kept is the CDR3, 45 bases in frame from the first base.

The input for sequencing was PBMCs from blood, taken roughly 24 months after vaccination. The rearrangement joined TRBV20-1 to TRBJ2-2; TRBD2 matches 8 bases in the middle. This receptor was taken from a man between 50 and 75 years old who received an inactivated influenza vaccine. Donor details come from another sample of the same person, matched by shared clones. The CDR3 has the sequence CSATSVSGGTGELFF. The nucleotide sequence is given as TGCAGTGCCACCTCAGTCTCGGGGGGGACCGGGGAGCTGTTTTTT.